The rows below give T cell receptor beta chains drawn from one sample of a study of cytomegalovirus exposure and HLA in healthy donors. Some clones are missing from TCRdb's copy, which holds only in-frame ones; the method was immunoSEQ multiplex PCR. Here the sample spans about 88,000 clones, roughly 79% being singletons. Sample: PBMCs. The origin of the receptors is a woman in her forties in good health and CMV-seronegative. Both conserved end residues are part of each CDR3. The D gene is left open where the match is weak. Only part of the rows carry a size: once, few, many, or a class if the clone is expanded.

D gene,clone size,J gene,CDR3 length,V gene,CDR3 DNA,CDR3 protein
-,-,TRBJ2-2,16,TRBV5-6,TGTGCCAGCAGCAGGGGGGGGACACCAAACACCGGGGAGCTGTTTTTT,CASSRGGTPNTGELFF
TRBD1,-,TRBJ2-2,14,TRBV29-1,TGCAGCGTGTCGGGACAGATAAACACCGGGGAGCTGTTTTTT,CSVSGQINTGELFF
-,-,TRBJ2-1,14,TRBV7-2,TGTGCCAGCAGCCCCGGGCTCTCGGGGAATGAGCAGTTCTTC,CASSPGLSGNEQFF
TRBD2,-,TRBJ2-4,13,TRBV6-1,TGTGCCAGCAGTGGGGGGAGGGGAAACATTCAGTACTTC,CASSGGRGNIQYF
TRBD2,-,TRBJ2-7,15,TRBV7-9,TGTGCCAGCAGCTTAGCTTATTCGGGGGGAGACGAGCAGTACTTC,CASSLAYSGGDEQYF
-,-,TRBJ1-1,12,TRBV5-1,TGCGCCAGCAGCCCCCCCGGGACAGAAGCTTTCTTT,CASSPPGTEAFF
TRBD2,-,TRBJ2-1,15,TRBV5-6,TGTGCCAGCAGCCAAATAGCGGGAGCCTACAATGAGCAGTTCTTC,CASSQIAGAYNEQFF
TRBD2,-,TRBJ2-7,15,TRBV6-5,TGTGCCAGCAGTTACTCGATGGGGGGGTCCTACGAGCAGTACTTC,CASSYSMGGSYEQYF
-,-,TRBJ2-5,11,TRBV7-2,TGTGCCACCGGCGGAGGGGAGACCCAGTACTTC,CATGGGETQYF
TRBD2,-,TRBJ2-7,14,TRBV7-2,TGTGCCAGCAGCCCTGGACTAGCGGGAGGAGAGCAGTACTTC,CASSPGLAGGEQYF
TRBD2,-,TRBJ2-1,15,TRBV5-6,TGTGCCAGCAGCTTGTTCGGGGGGAGCCACAATGAGCAGTTCTTC,CASSLFGGSHNEQFF
-,once,TRBJ2-1,15,TRBV11-2,TGTGCCAGCAGCTTAGGCAAGGGGACCTACAATGAGCAGTTCTTC,CASSLGKGTYNEQFF
-,-,TRBJ2-4,16,TRBV5-1,TGCGCCAGCAGCTTGGAGGTGGTCGGGGCCAAAAACATTCAGTACTTC,CASSLEVVGAKNIQYF
TRBD2,-,TRBJ2-3,16,TRBV11-2,TGTGCCAGCAGACCAACAACTAGCGGGGGCACAGATACGCAGTATTTT,CASRPTTSGGTDTQYF
-,-,TRBJ2-1,14,TRBV7-9,TGTGCCAGCAGCTTGGCAGGGGGGAACAATGAGCAGTTCTTC,CASSLAGGNNEQFF
-,once,TRBJ2-7,15,TRBV11-1,TGTGCCAGCGCTACCTCGTGGGCAGGGACCTACGAGCAGTACTTC,CASATSWAGTYEQYF
TRBD1,-,TRBJ1-2,12,TRBV6-6,TGTGCCAGCAGTTACGGGACAGGGAGTAGCGCCTTC,CASSYGTGSSAF
TRBD2,-,TRBJ2-2,14,TRBV7-3,TGTGCCAGCAGAATGACTAGCCTGAGCGGGGAGCTGTTTTTT,CASRMTSLSGELFF
TRBD1,-,TRBJ1-3,14,TRBV7-9,TGTGCCAGCAGCCCGGACAGGGCGGGAAACACCATATATTTT,CASSPDRAGNTIYF
-,few,TRBJ2-3,17,TRBV19,TGTGCCAGTAGTTACAACTGGGGGACTCCTAGCACAGATACGCAGTATTTT,CASSYNWGTPSTDTQYF
-,once,TRBJ1-1,13,TRBV6-1,TGTGCCAGCACCCCGTCCGTGAACACTGAAGCTTTCTTT,CASTPSVNTEAFF
TRBD2,-,TRBJ2-1,16,TRBV4-1,TGCGCCAGCAGCCAGCGGGGGACTAGCGGTCCCAATGAGCAGTTCTTC,CASSQRGTSGPNEQFF
-,-,TRBJ2-4,13,TRBV13,TGTGCCAGCAGTTCAGGGAATAGAAACATTCAGTACTTC,CASSSGNRNIQYF
-,-,TRBJ1-1,15,TRBV30,TGTGCCTGGAGTGGTCAGGCGGCTGGGGGGGCTGAAGCTTTCTTT,CAWSGQAAGGAEAFF
-,-,TRBJ1-2,13,TRBV6-1,TGTGCCAGCCGTGTGGGGCAATCCTATGGCTACACCTTC,CASRVGQSYGYTF
TRBD2,-,TRBJ2-5,15,TRBV6-5,TGTGCCAGCAGCCTTCGCGGGGGACACCAAGAGACCCAGTACTTC,CASSLRGGHQETQYF